The clone carrying this TCR beta chain was detected many times. Its antigen is undetermined. The data stem from a study of human T cells and chemical hapten exposure. Study background: Per-sample TCR yield variation was attributed mainly to small pooled library volume differences. Whole-study findings and limits: TCRs exceeding 1 in 1000 frequency stayed unchanged with DPC sensitization.

Per germline, CDR1 SQVTM and CDR2 ANQGSEA. V gave up 7 bases and J gave up 13 bases; unmatched junction bases: 12. The CDR3 runs to 13 residues. Time point of the sample: healthy volunteer bleed at 2 weeks. The total RNA was obtained from whole blood that was not fractionated. TCRdb re-called the RACE reads with MiXCR, one entry per CDR3 protein. The sample carries 30,000 or so distinct CDR3 sequences, 6% to 7.5% recorded once. Sequencing was done on a sample of whole blood. The TCR originated in a human donor in good health. Some clones in this sample may be carry-over from other donors' samples. The chain recombines TRBV29-1 with TRBJ2-1; 11 bases match TRBD2. Written as DNA, the CDR3 is TGCAGCGGCTTAGCGGGAGGGCCTGGTTTACAGTTCTTC. Its protein is CSGLAGGPGLQFF.